This entry lists 16 T cell receptor beta chains sequenced from one sample in a study of blood T cell repertoires in COVID-19. Assay: immunoSEQ multiplex PCR; the TCRdb copy retains only in-frame clones and omits some. The table shows fewer than 300,000 clones, with roughly 90% occurring only once. Material for sequencing was PBMCs or T cells enriched from blood (not recorded which). Receptor source: a woman aged 40-49 years with acute COVID-19.

The rearrangement links TRBV19 to TRBJ2-7, with D possibly TRBD2 on 5 matching bases. Germline assignment: CDR1 LNHDA and CDR2 SQIVND (reference sequence). The CDR3 sequence is 15 residues long. Trimming shortened V by 1 base and J by 2 bases, and 12 bases separated the two germline ends. CDR3 loop: CASSIAPGSAYEQYF. The CDR3 DNA reads TGTGCCAGTAGTATAGCGCCGGGGAGTGCCTACGAGCAGTACTTC. Filled out from reference TRBV19 and TRBJ2-7, the complete variable domain reads DGGITQSPKYLFRKEGQNVTLSCEQNLNHDAMYWYRQDPGQGLRLIYYSQIVNDFQKGDIAEGYSVSREKKESFPLTVTSAQKNPTAFYLCASSIAPGSAYEQYFGPGTRLTVT.

This clone was counted once. The CDR3 region has the DNA TGTGCCACGGGTGGACAGGGATCCTACAATGAGCAGTTCTTC. It codes for CATGGQGSYNEQFF. J is TRBJ2-1 and V is TRBV24-1, with TRBD1 matching over 8 bases. In germline, CDR1 is KGHDR, CDR2 SFDVKD. J gave up 1 base and V 10 bases, and 5 bases lay outside the gene matches. This CDR3 contains 14 residues.

V usage is TRBV28 and J usage is TRBJ2-7; 8 positions match TRBD1. CDR1 MDHEN and CDR2 SYDVKM come from the germline V gene. This CDR3 is built from 18 residues. With 7 bases clipped from V and 7 bases from J, the junction kept 24 bases outside the gene matches. For the CDR3, the DNA is TGTGCCAGCACCGTAGGGGGTGCCGGGGTCAGGGGGCGCGATGAGCAGTACTTC. Protein sequence: CASTVGGAGVRGRDEQYF.

The genes are TRBV19 and TRBJ2-7; 7 bases are shared with TRBD1. Trimming removed 3 bases from V and 4 bases from J; junction bases left unmatched: 12. Germline assignment: CDR1 LNHDA and CDR2 SQIVND (reference sequence). The CDR3 spans 16 residues. In DNA, the CDR3 is TGTGCCAGTAGTATTGTCGCGGACAGGAGACTTTACGAGCAGTACTTC. It encodes CASSIVADRRLYEQYF. The full variable domain, rest sourced from reference TRBV19 and TRBJ2-7, is DGGITQSPKYLFRKEGQNVTLSCEQNLNHDAMYWYRQDPGQGLRLIYYSQIVNDFQKGDIAEGYSVSREKKESFPLTVTSAQKNPTAFYLCASSIVADRRLYEQYFGPGTRLTVT.

The CDR3 sequence: CASSLGGTNNEQFF. The DNA of the CDR3 is TGTGCCAGCAGCTTAGGGGGGACTAACAATGAGCAGTTCTTC. The chain links TRBV7-9 to TRBJ2-1; 7 bases align to TRBD2. V trimming: 1 base; J trimming: 5 bases; junction bases outside the gene matches: 2. From germline, CDR1 is SEHNR and CDR2 FQNEAQ (reference sequence). This CDR3 is built from 14 residues.

The genes are TRBV10-3 and TRBJ1-5; TRBD1 might be the D (5 bases). The V gene's germline CDR1 is ENHRY and CDR2 SYGVKD. The CDR3 runs 14 residues. V lost 6 bases and J lost 4, with 13 bases in between. In DNA form, the CDR3 reads TGTGCCATCAGGCCAGGTGACAGTAATCAGCCCCAGCATTTT. Protein sequence: CAIRPGDSNQPQHF.

About this clone: In the same sample, other DNA sequences code for this CDR3. This rearrangement joins TRBV2 to TRBJ1-1; D is ambiguous. The CDR3 runs to 13 residues. Germline V gene data show CDR1 as SNHLY and CDR2 as FYNNEI. Trimming cost V 1 base and J 1 base, with 4 bases left between them. DNA of the CDR3: TGTGCCAGCAGTGAAGACAGGAACACTGAAGCTTTCTTT. Translation: CASSEDRNTEAFF.

V gene TRBV5-1 combines with J gene TRBJ2-7; 7 bases agree with TRBD2. Germline CDR1 reads SGHRS; CDR2 reads YFSETQ. Unmatched junction bases numbered 5, after V lost 0 bases and J lost 5 bases. The CDR3 has 14 amino acids. CDR3 region: CASSLGWGRDEQYF. The CDR3 DNA reads TGCGCCAGCAGCTTGGGATGGGGGAGGGACGAGCAGTACTTC. The full variable domain, rest sourced from reference TRBV5-1 and TRBJ2-7, is KAGVTQTPRYLIKTRGQQVTLSCSPISGHRSVSWYQQTPGQGLQFLFEYFSETQRNKGNFPGRFSGRQFSNSRSEMNVSTLELGDSALYLCASSLGWGRDEQYFGPGTRLTVT.

The chain uses TRBV25-1 and TRBJ1-2; D is perhaps TRBD1 (6 bases). The CDR3 extends over 14 amino acids. Germline loops: CDR1 MGHDK, CDR2 SYGVNS. Trimming stripped 7 bases from V and 2 bases from J, with 14 bases between. This chain's CDR3 is CASTMTGANYGYTF. In nucleotides, the CDR3 is TGTGCCAGCACCATGACAGGAGCCAACTATGGCTACACCTTC.

This chain joins TRBV29-1 and TRBJ1-1, with D maybe TRBD1 (6 bases). This CDR3 region has 12 residues. The germline CDR1 and CDR2 sequences are SQVTM and ANQGSEA. Between the trimmed V and J ends, which lost 6 bases and 1 base, there was a span of 9 bases. The CDR3 here is CSVGQTNTEAFF. CDR3 nucleotides: TGCAGCGTCGGACAGACGAACACTGAAGCTTTCTTT. Supplemented by reference TRBV29-1 and TRBJ1-1, the full variable domain reads SAVISQKPSRDICQRGTSLTIQCQVDSQVTMMFWYRQQPGQSLTLIATANQGSEATYESGFVIDKFPISRPNLTFSTLTVSNMSPEDSSIYLCSVGQTNTEAFFGQGTRLTVV.

J is TRBJ2-1 and V is TRBV13, with 9 positions matching TRBD2. The junction had 9 bases not matched to a gene; V was cut back by 0 bases and J by 0 bases. There are 19 residues in the CDR3. CDR1 is PRHDT and CDR2 is FYEKMQ in the germline V gene (reference sequence). CDR3 region: CASSLGWTSASSSYNEQFF. CDR3 in DNA: TGTGCCAGCAGCTTAGGCTGGACTAGCGCCTCCAGCTCCTACAATGAGCAGTTCTTC. Combining the CDR3 with reference TRBV13 and TRBJ2-1 gives the whole variable domain AAGVIQSPRHLIKEKRETATLKCYPIPRHDTVYWYQQGPGQDPQFLISFYEKMQSDKGSIPDRFSAQQFSDYHSELNMSSLELGDSALYFCASSLGWTSASSSYNEQFFGPGTRLTVL.

This clone came up once. This rearrangement joins TRBV21-1 to TRBJ1-5; the tabulated D call, TRBD1, remains unverified against the DNA. TRBV21-1 is given as a pseudogene. This CDR3 is 15 amino acids long. CDR3 coding DNA: TGTGCCAGCAGCAAAGACAGGGATAGCAATCAGCCCCAGCATTTT. Translating gives CASSKDRDSNQPQHF.

The CDR3 nucleotides read TGTGCCAGCAGTCCGACAGGGTTGGATAGGCGTCCGAACACTGAAGCTTTCTTT. This encodes CASSPTGLDRRPNTEAFF. The J gene is TRBJ1-1, the V gene TRBV5-6, with 7 positions matching TRBD1. CDR3 length: 18 amino acids. CDR1 and CDR2 from the germline V gene are SGHDT and YYEEEE. The V gene end was trimmed by 5 bases and the J gene end by 1 base; junction bases not matched to a gene: 17. Supplemented by reference TRBV5-6 and TRBJ1-1, the full variable domain reads DAGVTQSPTHLIKTRGQQVTLRCSPKSGHDTVSWYQQALGQGPQFIFQYYEEEERQRGNFPDRFSGHQFPNYSSELNVNALLLGDSALYLCASSPTGLDRRPNTEAFFGQGTRLTVV.

This chain uses TRBV5-1 with TRBJ1-4, with a possible D match to TRBD1 (5 bases). Germline V gene data show CDR1 as SGHRS and CDR2 as YFSETQ. V was trimmed by 2 bases and J by 0 bases, leaving 8 bases between them. The CDR3 consists of 15 residues. The CDR3 DNA follows: TGCGCCAGCAGCTTAGGGGTTGCAACTAATGAAAAACTGTTTTTT. It codes for CASSLGVATNEKLFF.

V usage is TRBV11-2 and J usage is TRBJ2-2; D not certain. V was trimmed by 3 bases and J by 6 bases, leaving 11 bases between them. The germline V gene encodes CDR1 SGHAT and CDR2 FQNNGV. The CDR3 loop spans 14 amino acids. CDR3 residues: CASSFFLGAGELFF. The CDR3 DNA follows: TGTGCCAGCAGCTTTTTCTTGGGCGCCGGGGAGCTGTTTTTT.

The rearrangement joins TRBV7-8 to TRBJ1-5, with TRBD1 matching 7 bases. This CDR3 region has 17 residues. The V and J ends lost 5 bases and 4 bases, in that order; junction bases with no gene match: 14. Germline-derived CDR1 and CDR2 are SGHVS and FQNEAQ. CDR3 residues: CASSRSFDRAKNQPQHF. CDR3 bases: TGTGCCAGCAGCCGATCTTTCGACAGGGCCAAAAATCAGCCCCAGCATTTT.